This passage covers 3 T cell receptor beta chains from one sample sequenced in a study of tumor-infiltrating lymphocytes in primary liver carcinoma. Unsorted whole blood served as the source of blood RNA, and germline DNA was extracted as well. Researchers generated TCR beta cDNA from approximately 450 ng of total RNA, relying on a constant-region primer. Libraries of TCR beta came from three nested multiplex PCR rounds with slightly modified ARM-PCR. For roughly 10 cycles apiece, the opening two PCR rounds ran with TRBV1-TRBV30 forward primers and a C-beta reverse primer. TCRdb reprocessed the multiplex PCR reads via MiXCR and lists one record per CDR3 protein. The sample has around 330,000 distinct CDR3 sequences; about three fifths are singletons. The sequenced sample was peripheral blood. The receptors here all came from a woman aged 25 to 45 with primary liver carcinoma and hepatitis B virus infection.

Turning to this clonotype: This may stem from a read error, because a much larger clone lies one nucleotide away. The rearrangement links TRBV6-6 to TRBJ1-5; a weak D match, TRBD1 (6 bases). Germline CDR1 and CDR2: MNHNY and SVGAGI (reference sequence). The CDR3 sequence is 14 residues long. CDR3 residues: CASIPQGGLQLQHF. The CDR3 region has the DNA TGTGCCAGCATTCCACAGGGTGGGTTGCAGCTCCAGCATTTT.

This clonotype has just one count. Its ends do not fully match the called genes, so a read error is possible. V and J are TRBV5-1 and TRBJ2-7; possibly TRBD1 for D (6 bases). CDR3 length: 16 residues. Germline CDR1 SGHRS, CDR2 YFSETQ. The CDR3 DNA sequence: TGCGCCAGCAGCTTGGGGACAGTGAGAAGCTCCTACGAACAGTACTTC. Residues: CASSLGTVRSSYEQYF.

This clonotype was detected ten times or more. This sequence joins TRBV6-5 and TRBJ2-6; D possibly corresponds to TRBD1 (6 bases). This CDR3 is 15 amino acids long. Germline V gene lookup returns CDR1 MNHEY and CDR2 SVGAGI. V dropped 6 bases and J dropped 0 bases, with 9 bases sitting between them. CDR3 in DNA: TGTGCCAGCAGAGGGGGTAGCTCTGGGGCCAACGTCCTGACTTTC. It is translated as CASRGGSSGANVLTF.